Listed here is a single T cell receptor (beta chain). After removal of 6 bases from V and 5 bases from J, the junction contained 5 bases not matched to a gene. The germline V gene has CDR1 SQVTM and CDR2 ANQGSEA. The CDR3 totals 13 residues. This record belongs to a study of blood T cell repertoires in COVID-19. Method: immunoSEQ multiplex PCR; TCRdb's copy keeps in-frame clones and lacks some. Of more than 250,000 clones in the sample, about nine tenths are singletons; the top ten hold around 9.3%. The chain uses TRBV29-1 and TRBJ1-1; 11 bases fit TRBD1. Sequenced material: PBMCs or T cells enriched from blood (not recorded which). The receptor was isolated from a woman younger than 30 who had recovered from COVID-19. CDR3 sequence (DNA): TGCAGCGTAACGGGACAGGGGGTAACTGAAGCTTTCTTT. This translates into CSVTGQGVTEAFF.